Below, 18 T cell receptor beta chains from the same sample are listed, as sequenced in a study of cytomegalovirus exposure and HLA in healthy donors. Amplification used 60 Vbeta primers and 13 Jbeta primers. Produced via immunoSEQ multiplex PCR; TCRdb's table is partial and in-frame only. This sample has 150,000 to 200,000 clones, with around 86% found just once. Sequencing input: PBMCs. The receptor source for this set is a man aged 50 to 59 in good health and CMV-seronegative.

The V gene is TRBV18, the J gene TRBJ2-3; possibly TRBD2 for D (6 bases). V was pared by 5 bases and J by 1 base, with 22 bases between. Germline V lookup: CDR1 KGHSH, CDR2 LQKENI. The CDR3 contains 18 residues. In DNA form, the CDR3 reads TGTGCCAGCTCAGAATTGAGAAGTCGGGGACTTCGCACAGATACGCAGTATTTT. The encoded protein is CASSELRSRGLRTDTQYF.

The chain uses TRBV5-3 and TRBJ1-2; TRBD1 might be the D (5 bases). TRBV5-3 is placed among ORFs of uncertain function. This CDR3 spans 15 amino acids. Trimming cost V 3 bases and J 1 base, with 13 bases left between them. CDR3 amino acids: CARSSQGSYNYGYTF. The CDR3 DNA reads TGTGCCAGAAGCTCGCAGGGATCATATAACTATGGCTACACCTTC.

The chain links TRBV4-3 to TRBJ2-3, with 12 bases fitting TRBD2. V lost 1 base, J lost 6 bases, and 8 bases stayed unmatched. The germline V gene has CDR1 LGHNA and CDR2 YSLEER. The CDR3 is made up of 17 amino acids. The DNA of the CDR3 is TGCGCCAGCAGCCAAGTGGGTTTTCTAGCGGGAGGGGATACGCAGTATTTT. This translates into CASSQVGFLAGGDTQYF.

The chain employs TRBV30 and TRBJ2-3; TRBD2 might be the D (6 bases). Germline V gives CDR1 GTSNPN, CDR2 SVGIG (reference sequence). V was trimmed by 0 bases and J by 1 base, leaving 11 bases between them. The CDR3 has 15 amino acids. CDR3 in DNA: TGTGCCTGGAGTGTAGTGGGGACTGGCACAGATACGCAGTATTTT. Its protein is CAWSVVGTGTDTQYF.

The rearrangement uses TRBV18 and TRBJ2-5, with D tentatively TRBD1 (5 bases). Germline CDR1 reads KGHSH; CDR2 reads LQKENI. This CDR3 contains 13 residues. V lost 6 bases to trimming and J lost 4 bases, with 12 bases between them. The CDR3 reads CASSSGMGETQYF. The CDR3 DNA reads TGTGCCAGCTCGTCAGGGATGGGAGAGACCCAGTACTTC. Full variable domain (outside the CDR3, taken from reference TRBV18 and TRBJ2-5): NAGVMQNPRHLVRRRGQEARLRCSPMKGHSHVYWYRQLPEEGLKFMVYLQKENIIDESGMPKERFSAEFPKEGPSILRIQQVVRGDSAAYFCASSSGMGETQYFGPGTRLLVL.

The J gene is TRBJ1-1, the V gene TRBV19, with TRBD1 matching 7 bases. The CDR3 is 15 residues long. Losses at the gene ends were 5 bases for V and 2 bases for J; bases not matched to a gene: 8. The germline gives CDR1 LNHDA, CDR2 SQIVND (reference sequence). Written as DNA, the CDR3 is TGTGCCAGTAGTCCGCGACAGGGAGATAACACTGAAGCTTTCTTT. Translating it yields CASSPRQGDNTEAFF.

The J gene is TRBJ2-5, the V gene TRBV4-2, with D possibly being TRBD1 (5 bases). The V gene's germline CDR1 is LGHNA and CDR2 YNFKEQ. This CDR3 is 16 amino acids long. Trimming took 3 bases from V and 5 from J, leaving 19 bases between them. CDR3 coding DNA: TGTGCCAGCAGCCATCTGGTTGGGCAGGGTGGGGAGACCCAGTACTTC. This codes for CASSHLVGQGGETQYF.

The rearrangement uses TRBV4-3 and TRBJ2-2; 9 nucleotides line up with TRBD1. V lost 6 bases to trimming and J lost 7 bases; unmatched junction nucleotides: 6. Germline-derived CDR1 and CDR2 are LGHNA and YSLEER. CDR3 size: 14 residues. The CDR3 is CASSLTGGRGELFF. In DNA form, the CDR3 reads TGCGCCAGCAGTCTGACAGGGGGTCGCGGGGAGCTGTTTTTT.

The DNA for the CDR3 is TGTGCCAGCAGCTCCCCCTCTCAGCAGCCCAGGGATCAGTATTTT. Encoded protein: CASSSPSQQPRDQYF. The chain joins TRBV5-4 to TRBJ2-3, with D tentatively TRBD1 (5 bases). The V gene lost 3 bases and the J gene lost 12 bases, with 23 bases spanning the gap. The CDR3 consists of 15 residues. Germline V lookup: CDR1 SGHNT, CDR2 YYREEE (reference sequence).

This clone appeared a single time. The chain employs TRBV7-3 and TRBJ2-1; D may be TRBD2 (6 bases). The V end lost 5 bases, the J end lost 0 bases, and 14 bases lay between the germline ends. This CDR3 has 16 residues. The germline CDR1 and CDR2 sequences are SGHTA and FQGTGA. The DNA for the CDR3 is TGTGCCAGCAGCCCCCTTAGCGGAAGCTCCTACAATGAGCAGTTCTTC. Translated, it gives CASSPLSGSSYNEQFF.

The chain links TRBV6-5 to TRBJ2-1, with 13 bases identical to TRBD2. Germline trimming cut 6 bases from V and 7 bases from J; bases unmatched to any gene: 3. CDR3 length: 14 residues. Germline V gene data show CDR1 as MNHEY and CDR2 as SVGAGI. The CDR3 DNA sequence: TGTGCCAGCAGGTGGACTAGCGGGAGAAATGAGCAGTTCTTC. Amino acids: CASRWTSGRNEQFF.

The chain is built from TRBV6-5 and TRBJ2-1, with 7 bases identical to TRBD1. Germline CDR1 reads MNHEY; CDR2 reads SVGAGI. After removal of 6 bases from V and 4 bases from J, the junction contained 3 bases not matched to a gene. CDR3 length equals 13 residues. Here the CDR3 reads CASRRGQYNEQFF. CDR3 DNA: TGTGCCAGCAGGAGGGGGCAGTACAATGAGCAGTTCTTC.

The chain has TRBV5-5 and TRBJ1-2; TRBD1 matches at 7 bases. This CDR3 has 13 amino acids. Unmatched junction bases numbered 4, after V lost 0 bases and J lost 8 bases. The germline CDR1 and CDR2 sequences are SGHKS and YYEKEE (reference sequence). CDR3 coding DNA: TGTGCCAGCAGCTTGGAGACAGGGAAAGGCTACACCTTC. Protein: CASSLETGKGYTF. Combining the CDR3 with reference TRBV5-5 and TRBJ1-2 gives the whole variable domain DAGVTQSPTHLIKTRGQQVTLRCSPISGHKSVSWYQQVLGQGPQFIFQYYEKEERGRGNFPDRFSARQFPNYSSELNVNALLLGDSALYLCASSLETGKGYTFGSGTRLTVV.

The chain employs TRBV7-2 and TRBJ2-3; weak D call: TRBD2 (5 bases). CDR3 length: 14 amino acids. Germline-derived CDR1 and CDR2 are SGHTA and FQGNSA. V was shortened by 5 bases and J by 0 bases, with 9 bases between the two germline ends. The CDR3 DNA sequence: TGTGCCAGCAGCCGAGGGCTGAGCACAGATACGCAGTATTTT. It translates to CASSRGLSTDTQYF.

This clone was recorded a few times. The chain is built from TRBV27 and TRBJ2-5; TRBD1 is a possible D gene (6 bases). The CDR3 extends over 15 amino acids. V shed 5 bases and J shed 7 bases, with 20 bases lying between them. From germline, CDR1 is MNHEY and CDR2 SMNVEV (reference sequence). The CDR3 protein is CASSPRGTSVGTQYF. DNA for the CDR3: TGTGCCAGCAGTCCACGAGGGACATCGGTCGGGACCCAGTACTTC.

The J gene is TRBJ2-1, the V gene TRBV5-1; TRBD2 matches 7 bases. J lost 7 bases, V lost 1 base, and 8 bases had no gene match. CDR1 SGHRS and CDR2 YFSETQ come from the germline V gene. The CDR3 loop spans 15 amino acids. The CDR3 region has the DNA TGCGCCAGCAGCTTGCGGGAGGCTTGGGCGAATGAGCAGTTCTTC. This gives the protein CASSLREAWANEQFF.

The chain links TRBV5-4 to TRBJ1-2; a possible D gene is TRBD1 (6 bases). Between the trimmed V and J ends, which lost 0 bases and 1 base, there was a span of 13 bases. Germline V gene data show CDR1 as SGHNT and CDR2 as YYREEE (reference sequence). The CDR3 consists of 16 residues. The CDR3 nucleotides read TGTGCCAGCAGCTTGGGAGGGGACACAGATAACTATGGCTACACCTTC. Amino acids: CASSLGGDTDNYGYTF.

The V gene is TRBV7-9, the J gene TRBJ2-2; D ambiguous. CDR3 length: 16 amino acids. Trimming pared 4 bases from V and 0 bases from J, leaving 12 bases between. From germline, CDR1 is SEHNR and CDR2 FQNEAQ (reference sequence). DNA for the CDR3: TGTGCCAGCAGCTCCGGGTCATCAGCGAACACCGGGGAGCTGTTTTTT. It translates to CASSSGSSANTGELFF.